This T cell receptor beta chain derives from a study of blood T cell repertoires in COVID-19. About the study: T cells, B-cell-depleted T cells, or PBMCs supplied cDNA or gDNA.

CDR3 length: 14 residues. Germline CDR1 and CDR2: GTSNPN and SVGIG (reference sequence). The V end was cut by 0 bases, the J end by 5 bases, with 13 bases between. The study drew participants aged about 18 to 89 years from 20 to 30 US areas. Participants were placed into cohorts based on the clinical history they reported. Each recovered donor of Cohort 3 presented with two negative PCRs, clearance, or symptom resolution. The count of this clone is one. Repertoires were generated with immunoSEQ multiplex PCR, while TCRdb's copy carries only in-frame clones and drops some. Of 160,000 or so clones listed, less than 85% are singletons.

The sample taken for sequencing was PBMCs or T cells enriched from blood (not recorded which). The rearrangement joins TRBV30 to TRBJ1-1, with D possibly TRBD1 on 6 matching bases. The receptor was isolated from a man aged 55-75 years who had recovered from COVID-19. In nucleotides, the CDR3 is TGTGCCTGGAGTGTACAGCCAGGGGTGACTGAAGCTTTCTTT. Protein: CAWSVQPGVTEAFF.